Below, one TCR beta chain is given with its context. Its antigen remains unknown. Combining a sample-barcoded 5' primer with a J-beta primer mix, a second PCR ran for about 7 to 12 cycles. MiXCR was run by TCRdb on the 5' RACE reads, yielding one entry per CDR3 protein. Here the sample spans some 900,000 distinct CDR3 sequences, roughly 52% being singletons. This sample stems from a study of blood T cells in healthy people across ages. Study-level results: Per million T cells, TCR beta diversity dropped about linearly as age rose.

The CDR3 contains 12 residues. This chain joins TRBV21-1 and TRBJ2-5. TRBV21-1 is a listed pseudogene. The sequencing input was blood. The sequence came from a man younger than 45 in good health. CDR3 bases: TGTGCCAGCAGCAAATTCAGGTGGTGGCAGTACTTC. Encoded protein: CASSKFRWWQYF.